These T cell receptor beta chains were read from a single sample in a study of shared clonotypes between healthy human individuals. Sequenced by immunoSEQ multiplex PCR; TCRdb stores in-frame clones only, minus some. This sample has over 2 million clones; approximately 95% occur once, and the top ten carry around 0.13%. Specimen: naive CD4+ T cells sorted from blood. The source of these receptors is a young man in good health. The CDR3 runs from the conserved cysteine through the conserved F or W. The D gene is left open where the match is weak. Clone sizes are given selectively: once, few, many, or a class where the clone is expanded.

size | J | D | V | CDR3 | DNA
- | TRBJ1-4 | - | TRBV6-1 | CASGDEKLFF | TGTGCCAGCGGGGATGAAAAACTGTTTTTT
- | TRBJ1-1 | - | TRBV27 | CASSPPDRLNTEAFF | TGTGCCAGCAGTCCCCCCGACAGGTTGAACACTGAAGCTTTCTTT
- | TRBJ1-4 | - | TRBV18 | CASSPGKSNEKLFF | TGTGCCAGCTCACCAGGGAAGTCTAATGAAAAACTGTTTTTT
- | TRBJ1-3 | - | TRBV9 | CASSVEVGASIYF | TGTGCCAGCAGCGTAGAGGTCGGAGCTTCCATATATTTT
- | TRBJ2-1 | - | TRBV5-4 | CASSLISYNEQFF | TGTGCCAGCAGCTTAATTTCCTACAATGAGCAGTTCTTC
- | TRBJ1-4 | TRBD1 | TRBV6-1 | CASSEVDWGQGKEKLFF | TGTGCCAGCAGTGAAGTGGATTGGGGACAGGGGAAGGAAAAACTGTTTTTT
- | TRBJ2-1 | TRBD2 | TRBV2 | CASSASGSVTEQFF | TGTGCCAGCAGTGCTAGCGGGAGCGTCACTGAGCAGTTCTTC
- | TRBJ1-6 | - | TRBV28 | CASSNTGPLNNSPLHF | TGTGCCAGCAGCAATACAGGACCCCTAAATAATTCACCCCTCCACTTT
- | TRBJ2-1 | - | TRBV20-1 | CSALRGEQFF | TGCAGTGCCCTTCGGGGTGAGCAGTTCTTC
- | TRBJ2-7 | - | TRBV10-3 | CAISERQYEQYF | TGTGCCATCAGTGAACGACAGTACGAGCAGTACTTC
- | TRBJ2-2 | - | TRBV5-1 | CASSSRDPLSTGELFF | TGCGCCAGCAGCTCTAGGGACCCATTAAGTACCGGGGAGCTGTTTTTT
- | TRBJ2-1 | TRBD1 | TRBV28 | CASNLDRGGYNEQFF | TGTGCCAGCAACCTTGACAGGGGTGGGTACAATGAGCAGTTCTTC
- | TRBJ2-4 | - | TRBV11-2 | CASRDLPTRGKNIQYF | TGTGCCAGCCGCGACCTACCCACGAGGGGCAAAAACATTCAGTACTTC
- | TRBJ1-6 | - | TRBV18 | CASSQGPQGDSPLHF | TGTGCCAGCTCACAGGGGCCACAGGGAGATTCACCCCTCCACTTT
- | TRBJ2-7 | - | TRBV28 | CASSTQPYEQYF | TGTGCCAGCAGTACACAACCCTACGAGCAGTACTTC
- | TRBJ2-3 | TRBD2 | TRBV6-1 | CASSASLAGGSDTQYF | TGTGCCAGCAGTGCCTCACTAGCGGGAGGGTCAGATACGCAGTATTTT
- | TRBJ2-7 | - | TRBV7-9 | CASSFGGTRDEQYF | TGTGCCAGCAGCTTTGGCGGTACTAGGGACGAGCAGTACTTC
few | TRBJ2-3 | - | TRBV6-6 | CASSWRGDTQYF | TGTGCCAGCAGTTGGAGGGGGGATACGCAGTATTTT
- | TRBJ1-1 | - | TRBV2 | CASSAQGWGEAFF | TGTGCCAGCAGCGCTCAGGGTTGGGGGGAAGCTTTCTTT
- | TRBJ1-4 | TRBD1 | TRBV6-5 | CASRSGQGDNEKLFF | TGTGCCAGCAGATCCGGACAGGGTGATAATGAAAAACTGTTTTTT
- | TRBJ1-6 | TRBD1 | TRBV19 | CASSPDLETGLNSPLHF | TGTGCCAGTAGTCCAGACTTGGAGACAGGGCTTAATTCACCCCTCCACTTT
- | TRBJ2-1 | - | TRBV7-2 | CASSLAGSLGYNEQFF | TGTGCCAGCAGCTTAGCGGGCAGTCTGGGCTACAATGAGCAGTTCTTC
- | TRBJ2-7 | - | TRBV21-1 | CASSKDGTAYEQYF | TGTGCCAGCAGCAAAGACGGGACAGCTTACGAGCAGTACTTC